These T cell receptor beta chains were read from a single sample in a study of vaccination effects on CD4 cells after COVID-19. For these receptors, no antigen is known. Generated by immunoSEQ multiplex PCR, the TCRdb table keeps only in-frame clones and is missing some. The sample comprises tens of thousands of clones, 81% of which are singletons, and about 2.7% rests with the top ten. This material consisted of CD4+ T cells from PBMCs cultured with HCoV-229E spike peptides, taken before COVID-19 vaccination. The receptors here all came from a human donor who received a COVID-19 vaccine. CDR3s include the opening cysteine and the closing phenylalanine or tryptophan. The D gene is left open where the match is weak. The size field is filled for only some rows; it gives once, few, many or a size class.

length	V	D	size	J	DNA	CDR3
11	TRBV29-1	.	.	TRBJ2-1	TGCAGCGTTGACAGCTACAATGAGCAGTTCTTC	CSVDSYNEQFF
16	TRBV7-9	TRBD1	.	TRBJ1-4	TGTGCCAGCAGCCCCGGACAGGGGGCACCTAATGAAAAACTGTTTTTT	CASSPGQGAPNEKLFF
14	TRBV5-4	.	.	TRBJ1-2	TGTGCCAGCAGCTTGGCTGGCGGGAACTATGGCTACACCTTC	CASSLAGGNYGYTF
17	TRBV4-1	.	.	TRBJ1-4	TGCGCCAGCAGCCGCCTCCCGCCCGCCGACGGGGATGAAAAACTGTTTTTT	CASSRLPPADGDEKLFF
13	TRBV29-1	.	.	TRBJ2-6	TGCAGCGTCGACAGCTCTGGGGCCAACGTCCTGACTTTC	CSVDSSGANVLTF
14	TRBV30	TRBD1	.	TRBJ1-1	TGTGCCGGGGACAGGGGGCGAGGGAACACTGAAGCTTTCTTT	CAGDRGRGNTEAFF
13	TRBV6-5	TRBD1	once	TRBJ2-5	TGTGCCAGCCTGCGAGACAGGGACGAGACCCAGTACTTC	CASLRDRDETQYF
13	TRBV5-8	.	.	TRBJ2-5	TGTGCCAGCAGCTCCGGGACTCAAGAGACCCAGTACTTC	CASSSGTQETQYF
19	TRBV6-4	TRBD1	.	TRBJ2-1	TGTGCCAGCAGCCGCATACTATACCGGGACAGGGGGCTTGAAAATGAGCAGTTCTTC	CASSRILYRDRGLENEQFF
14	TRBV5-5	.	.	TRBJ1-6	TGTGCCAGCAGCTCTGGACAGCCATATTCACCCCTCCACTTT	CASSSGQPYSPLHF
15	TRBV28	TRBD2	.	TRBJ2-3	TGTGCCAGCACATATATCAGCGGGGGCACAGATACGCAGTATTTT	CASTYISGGTDTQYF
14	TRBV27	.	.	TRBJ1-1	TGTGCCAGCCGCAATCCGGAAGGGGGCACTGAAGCTTTCTTT	CASRNPEGGTEAFF
17	TRBV9	TRBD1	.	TRBJ2-3	TGTGCCAGCAGCGTAGCTGGGACAGGGGGCAGAACAGATACGCAGTATTTT	CASSVAGTGGRTDTQYF
17	TRBV5-1	TRBD2	.	TRBJ2-3	TGCGCCAGCAGCCCAGGGCCTCAGGGAGGGGACACAGATACGCAGTATTTT	CASSPGPQGGDTDTQYF
13	TRBV9	.	.	TRBJ1-2	TGTGCCAGCAGCGTACAGACTAACTATGGCTACACCTTC	CASSVQTNYGYTF
14	TRBV5-1	TRBD1	once	TRBJ1-2	TGCGCCAGCAGTCTTACCGGACAGGTCTATGGCTACACCTTC	CASSLTGQVYGYTF
13	TRBV12-3/TRBV12-4	.	once	TRBJ1-2	TGTGCCAGCAGTTTTGGGGTCAACTATGGCTACACCTTC	CASSFGVNYGYTF
12	TRBV28	.	.	TRBJ1-2	TGTGCCAGCAGACGTTCGAGTGTTGGCTACACCTTC	CASRRSSVGYTF
18	TRBV28	TRBD2	once	TRBJ2-4	TGTGCCAGCAGTTTATATAGCGGGGGGGCGTTTACCAAAAACATTCAGTACTTC	CASSLYSGGAFTKNIQYF
14	TRBV5-1	TRBD1	.	TRBJ1-2	TGCGCCAGCAGCCCCGGACAGGGTGGCTATGGCTACACCTTC	CASSPGQGGYGYTF
16	TRBV18	.	.	TRBJ1-4	TGTGCCAGCTCCCTTGGCGGGGGCTTTGTCGGGGAAAAACTGTTTTTT	CASSLGGGFVGEKLFF
16	TRBV7-2	.	.	TRBJ1-5	TGTGCCAGCAGCCCAAAGGGGGGTAGAACGGATCAGCCCCAGCATTTT	CASSPKGGRTDQPQHF
13	TRBV19	TRBD1	.	TRBJ1-2	TGTGCCAGTAGTGCACAGGGGAACTATGGCTACACCTTC	CASSAQGNYGYTF
15	TRBV9	.	few	TRBJ2-1	TGTGCCAGCAGCGTCGGGGGATTTGGAAACAATGAGCAGTTCTTC	CASSVGGFGNNEQFF
15	TRBV24-1	.	.	TRBJ2-3	TGTGCCACCAGTGATCGGGCGGGGGCCCCAGATACGCAGTATTTT	CATSDRAGAPDTQYF
14	TRBV5-6	TRBD1	.	TRBJ2-5	TGTGCCAGCAGCAGAACAGGGGTCCAAGAGACCCAGTACTTC	CASSRTGVQETQYF
16	TRBV5-1	TRBD2	.	TRBJ2-5	TGCGCCAGCAGCTTGTTGGTAGCGGGGGCTCAAGAGACCCAGTACTTC	CASSLLVAGAQETQYF
15	TRBV7-8	.	.	TRBJ2-5	TGTGCCAGCAGCCCCCAGGGTTTCCCGGGGGAGACCCAGTACTTC	CASSPQGFPGETQYF
15	TRBV7-8	.	.	TRBJ1-3	TGTGCCAGCAGCCCACGCCCCCAATCTGGAAACACCATATATTTT	CASSPRPQSGNTIYF
15	TRBV5-1	.	few	TRBJ2-2	TGCGCCAGCAGCGGGGGGGCGCTGAGCACCGGGGAGCTGTTTTTT	CASSGGALSTGELFF
15	TRBV15	.	.	TRBJ2-3	TGTGCCACCAGCAGACTACAGGTTAGGACAGATACGCAGTATTTT	CATSRLQVRTDTQYF
16	TRBV19	.	.	TRBJ2-5	TGTGCCAGTAGTATAGATCGGGACCGACAACAAGAGACCCAGTACTTC	CASSIDRDRQQETQYF
16	TRBV20-1	.	.	TRBJ2-2	TGCAGTGCTAGTTCCACCGGGACTCCGAACACCGGGGAGCTGTTTTTT	CSASSTGTPNTGELFF
14	TRBV24-1	TRBD1	.	TRBJ1-2	TGTGCCACCAGCGATGAGGACAGGTTGGGAGGCTACACCTTC	CATSDEDRLGGYTF
16	TRBV5-1	.	.	TRBJ2-5	TGCGCCAGCAGCTCTAGTAGACAGGGAGGGGAAGAGACCCAGTACTTC	CASSSSRQGGEETQYF